These 27 T cell receptor beta chains share one sample of origin, sequenced in a study of blood T cell repertoires in COVID-19 (TCRdb year 2020). Libraries were constructed by the immunoSEQ multiplex PCR assay. TCRdb obtained this table from immuneACCESS and retained in-frame rearrangements with V and J assigned. These tables miss some clones; where compared with another copy, unresolved V genes account for less than half of the shortfall, and the remainder is unexplained. This sample is represented by about 220,000 clones; 85% to 90% of them were singletons. 3.5% of the sample belongs to the ten largest clones. Sequencing was carried out using PBMCs or T cells enriched from blood (not recorded which). Source of these receptors: a young woman in a cohort exposed to, infected with or recovered from COVID-19 (not recorded which).

The DNA of the CDR3 is TGTGCCAGTAGAGACAGGCCCAACACCGGGGAGCTGTTTTTT. Translation gives CASRDRPNTGELFF. The V call is TRBV19, the J call TRBJ2-2; weak D call: TRBD1 (6 bases). Trimming took off 6 bases at V and 2 bases at J, with 10 bases between the two ends. There are 14 residues in the CDR3. Germline loops: CDR1 LNHDA, CDR2 SQIVND (reference sequence).

V usage is TRBV9 and J usage is TRBJ2-5; TRBD2 agrees at 8 bases. The V gene end was trimmed by 4 bases and the J gene end by 4 bases; junction bases not matched to a gene: 9. Germline V lookup: CDR1 SGDLS, CDR2 YYNGEE. The CDR3 has 15 amino acids. CDR3: CASSPWTSLGETQYF. CDR3 coding DNA: TGTGCCAGCAGCCCATGGACTAGCCTAGGAGAGACCCAGTACTTC.

The chain carries TRBV7-2 and TRBJ2-3; 8 bases map to TRBD1. The trim removed 4 bases at V and 4 bases at J, leaving 4 bases unmatched. Per germline, CDR1 SGHTA and CDR2 FQGNSA. This CDR3 region has 14 residues. The CDR3 reads CASSSGQGADTQYF. The CDR3 nucleotides are TGTGCCAGCAGCTCCGGACAGGGCGCAGATACGCAGTATTTT.

Only a few counts were recorded for this clone. J is TRBJ1-6 and V is TRBV15; no definite D call. CDR1 LNHNV and CDR2 YYDKDF come from the germline V gene (reference sequence). The CDR3 covers 18 residues. V gave up 0 bases and J gave up 0 bases, with 12 bases separating them. Written as DNA, the CDR3 is TGTGCCACCAGCAGAGATATGGCATCCAGCTCCTATAATTCACCCCTCCACTTT. This sequence encodes CATSRDMASSSYNSPLHF. The full variable domain, completed using reference TRBV15 and TRBJ1-6, is DAMVIQNPRYQVTQFGKPVTLSCSQTLNHNVMYWYQQKSSQAPKLLFHYYDKDFNNEADTPDNFQSRRPNTSFCFLDIRSPGLGDTAMYLCATSRDMASSSYNSPLHFGNGTRLTVT.

V and J are TRBV6-5 and TRBJ2-1; 8 positions match TRBD2. There are 11 residues in the CDR3. Trimming cost V 7 bases and J 9 bases; bases outside gene matches: 2. CDR1 MNHEY and CDR2 SVGAGI come from the germline V gene. As DNA, the CDR3 is TGTGCCAGCAACGGGGGGGTTGAGCAGTTCTTC. Its translation: CASNGGVEQFF.

This chain joins TRBV25-1 and TRBJ2-1; D perhaps matches TRBD1 (6 bases). The CDR3 covers 17 residues. V was clipped by 6 bases and J by 5 bases, with 23 bases between them. Germline loops: CDR1 MGHDK, CDR2 SYGVNS. CDR3 sequence reads: CASSEEPGDKGHNEQFF. The CDR3 DNA follows: TGTGCCAGCAGCGAAGAGCCCGGGGACAAGGGACACAATGAGCAGTTCTTC.

The rearrangement uses TRBV9 and TRBJ2-2, with 7 positions matching TRBD1. The CDR3 sequence is 15 residues long. The germline V gene encodes CDR1 SGDLS and CDR2 YYNGEE. V shed 1 base and J 4 bases; nucleotides not matched to a gene: 4. In nucleotides, the CDR3 is TGTGCCAGCAGCGTAAACAGGGGTATCACCGGGGAGCTGTTTTTT. Encoded protein: CASSVNRGITGELFF.

V usage is TRBV5-1 and J usage is TRBJ2-7, with 10 bases matching TRBD1. V was clipped by 1 base and J by 6 bases; unmatched bases: 7. Germline V CDR1 and CDR2: SGHRS, YFSETQ. This CDR3 region has 15 residues. The DNA for the CDR3 is TGCGCCAGCAGCTTGTTGGGGACAGGGGAAGGCGAGCAGTACTTC. Amino acids: CASSLLGTGEGEQYF. Full variable domain (outside the CDR3, taken from reference TRBV5-1 and TRBJ2-7): KAGVTQTPRYLIKTRGQQVTLSCSPISGHRSVSWYQQTPGQGLQFLFEYFSETQRNKGNFPGRFSGRQFSNSRSEMNVSTLELGDSALYLCASSLLGTGEGEQYFGPGTRLTVT.

The rearrangement joins TRBV9 to TRBJ2-1; D gene ambiguous. V shed 0 bases and J shed 6 bases, with 4 bases lying between them. This CDR3 has 12 residues. CDR1 and CDR2 (germline): SGDLS, YYNGEE. CDR3 protein: CASSVAGNEQFF. CDR3 coding DNA: TGTGCCAGCAGCGTAGCGGGCAATGAGCAGTTCTTC. Using reference TRBV9 and TRBJ2-1 for the parts outside the CDR3, the full variable domain is DSGVTQTPKHLITATGQRVTLRCSPRSGDLSVYWYQQSLDQGLQFLIQYYNGEERAKGNILERFSAQQFPDLHSELNLSSLELGDSALYFCASSVAGNEQFFGPGTRLTVL.

This chain uses TRBV12-3 or TRBV12-4 with TRBJ1-1, with TRBD1 as a possible D gene (6 bases). V was trimmed by 2 bases and J by 12 bases, leaving 10 bases between them. The length of the CDR3 is 11 residues. The CDR3 sequence is CASSLNRATFF. The CDR3 DNA follows: TGTGCCAGCAGTTTAAACAGGGCGACTTTCTTT.

This chain uses TRBV2 with TRBJ2-7, with 7 bases that match TRBD2. V trimming: 3 bases; J trimming: 4 bases; junction bases outside the gene matches: 9. Germline-derived CDR1 and CDR2 are SNHLY and FYNNEI. CDR3 length: 15 residues. The CDR3 region has the DNA TGTGCCAGCAGTGAGACTAGCTTGGGTGTTTACGAGCAGTACTTC. Translation: CASSETSLGVYEQYF.

The V call is TRBV11-2, the J call TRBJ2-2; 9 positions match TRBD1. V dropped 4 bases and J dropped 1; count of bases not matched to a gene: 1. Germline V gene data show CDR1 as SGHAT and CDR2 as FQNNGV. The CDR3 covers 15 residues. The CDR3 bases are TGTGCCAGCAGCTCGGGACAGGGGAACACCGGGGAGCTGTTTTTT. Translating gives CASSSGQGNTGELFF. The whole variable domain, filled in from reference TRBV11-2 and TRBJ2-2, reads EAGVAQSPRYKIIEKRQSVAFWCNPISGHATLYWYQQILGQGPKLLIQFQNNGVVDDSQLPKDRFSAERLKGVDSTLKIQPAKLEDSAVYLCASSSGQGNTGELFFGEGSRLTVL.

The chain recombines TRBV5-4 with TRBJ2-1; 11 bases line up with TRBD1. The CDR3 has 16 amino acids. Unmatched junction bases numbered 6, after V lost 2 bases and J lost 5 bases. Germline V gives CDR1 SGHNT, CDR2 YYREEE (reference sequence). The CDR3 is CASSLPGQGGHNEQFF. The CDR3 bases are TGTGCCAGCAGCTTACCGGGACAGGGGGGCCACAATGAGCAGTTCTTC.

The V call is TRBV5-4, the J call TRBJ2-1; TRBD2 matches at 10 bases. CDR1 is SGHNT, CDR2 YYREEE, per germline (reference sequence). V trimming: 3 bases; J trimming: 5 bases; junction bases outside the gene matches: 8. The CDR3 covers 16 residues. DNA for the CDR3: TGTGCCAGCAGCTACGCCGGGACTAGCGCTAACAATGAGCAGTTCTTC. Its protein is CASSYAGTSANNEQFF.

V and J are TRBV24-1 and TRBJ2-1; D remains ambiguous. This CDR3 region has 14 residues. The ends were cut back, 3 bases at V and 12 bases at J, with 17 bases in the middle. In germline, CDR1 is KGHDR, CDR2 SFDVKD. In DNA form, the CDR3 reads TGTGCCACCAGTGATACGTACATCCCTAGTGGGCAGTTCTTC. Translated, it gives CATSDTYIPSGQFF.

The genes are TRBV5-1 and TRBJ2-3; 15 bases agree with TRBD2. The trim removed 4 bases at V and 6 bases at J, leaving 9 bases unmatched. Germline V gene sequence: CDR1 SGHRS, CDR2 YFSETQ. This CDR3 has 17 residues. CDR3: CASSGRTSGGASDTQYF. DNA for the CDR3: TGCGCCAGCAGCGGACGGACTAGCGGGGGGGCTTCGGATACGCAGTATTTT.

This chain uses TRBV6-6 with TRBJ1-1, with TRBD1 as a possible D gene (6 bases). The germline V gene has CDR1 MNHNY and CDR2 SVGAGI (reference sequence). V shed 0 bases and J shed 7 bases, with 15 bases lying between them. The CDR3 consists of 15 residues. CDR3 in DNA: TGTGCCAGCAGTTACTCGGGGGGGGCGCGGAGTGAAGCTTTCTTT. Its protein is CASSYSGGARSEAFF.

This clone was counted a few times. The chain couples TRBV28 to TRBJ2-7, with D possibly matching TRBD2 (5 bases). The CDR3 runs 11 residues. The V gene lost 8 bases and the J gene lost 5 bases, with 10 bases spanning the gap. The germline V gene encodes CDR1 MDHEN and CDR2 SYDVKM. CDR3 nucleotide sequence: TGTGCCAGCCGCACGCGGGACGAGCAGTACTTC. Its translation: CASRTRDEQYF.

The rearrangement joins TRBV12-3 or TRBV12-4 to TRBJ2-1; no reliable D call. V lost 6 bases and J lost 6, with 6 bases in between. CDR3 length: 11 amino acids. CDR3 amino acids: CASSSINEQFF. As DNA, the CDR3 is TGTGCCAGCAGCAGTATCAATGAGCAGTTCTTC.

J is TRBJ2-5 and V is TRBV9; TRBD1 might be the D (6 bases). Germline CDR1 is SGDLS and CDR2 is YYNGEE. The V end lost 3 bases, the J end lost 1 base, and 19 bases lay between the germline ends. This CDR3 has 17 amino acids. This CDR3 reads CASSGRSLRDTQETQYF. In DNA form, the CDR3 reads TGTGCCAGCAGCGGTAGAAGCTTGAGGGACACCCAAGAGACCCAGTACTTC.

The chain couples TRBV21-1 to TRBJ2-2; TRBD1 was called by the table and not checked on the DNA. TRBV21-1 is a pseudogene locus. The CDR3 is 14 residues long. DNA of the CDR3: TGTTCTACTCCCGGGACAGGGGGCACCGGGGAGCTGTTTTTT. Protein product: CSTPGTGGTGELFF.

CDR3 protein: CASSLVQGGPSELFF. For the CDR3, the DNA is TGTGCCAGCAGTTTAGTGCAGGGGGGCCCTTCGGAACTGTTTTTT. The V call is TRBV27, the J call TRBJ1-4; 7 bases fit TRBD1. Germline CDR1 is MNHEY and CDR2 is SMNVEV (reference sequence). CDR3 size: 15 residues. After removal of 2 bases from V and 12 bases from J, the junction contained 12 bases not matched to a gene.

This chain uses TRBV9 with TRBJ1-6; TRBD1 matches 7 bases. CDR1 and CDR2 from the germline V gene are SGDLS and YYNGEE. The V segment lost 1 base and the J segment 10 bases; nucleotides outside the gene matches: 5. This CDR3 has 14 residues. DNA for the CDR3: TGTGCCAGCAGCGTAACAGGGGCGGGATCACCCCTCCACTTT. Amino acid sequence: CASSVTGAGSPLHF. Filled out from reference TRBV9 and TRBJ1-6, the complete variable domain reads DSGVTQTPKHLITATGQRVTLRCSPRSGDLSVYWYQQSLDQGLQFLIQYYNGEERAKGNILERFSAQQFPDLHSELNLSSLELGDSALYFCASSVTGAGSPLHFGNGTRLTVT.

The rearrangement uses TRBV12-3 or TRBV12-4 and TRBJ2-7, with 11 bases aligning to TRBD2. This CDR3 contains 13 residues. V was clipped by 3 bases and J by 6 bases; unmatched bases: 1. The CDR3 DNA sequence: TGTGCCAGCAGTTTTAGCGGGGGGGCCGAGCAGTACTTC. Its translation is CASSFSGGAEQYF.

The V gene is TRBV7-9, the J gene TRBJ1-3; 9 nucleotides agree with TRBD1. Trimming at V came to 6 bases and at J to 6 bases, leaving 9 bases not matched to a gene. Germline V CDR1 and CDR2: SEHNR, FQNEAQ (reference sequence). The CDR3 sequence is 15 residues long. CDR3 in amino acids: CASRLGQGRTNTIYF. CDR3 in DNA: TGTGCCAGCAGACTGGGACAGGGACGAACAAACACCATATATTTT. The full variable domain, rest sourced from reference TRBV7-9 and TRBJ1-3, is DTGVSQNPRHKITKRGQNVTFRCDPISEHNRLYWYRQTLGQGPEFLTYFQNEAQLEKSRLLSDRFSAERPKGSFSTLEIQRTEQGDSAMYLCASRLGQGRTNTIYFGEGSWLTVV.

The rearrangement uses TRBV28 and TRBJ1-2; D might be TRBD1 (6 bases). This CDR3 is 15 amino acids long. V was clipped by 6 bases and J by 4 bases, with 18 bases between them. Germline loops: CDR1 MDHEN, CDR2 SYDVKM. The CDR3 loop reads CASSEGQPRGYGYTF. The DNA of the CDR3 is TGTGCCAGCAGCGAAGGACAGCCCAGGGGCTATGGCTACACCTTC.

The chain links TRBV5-1 to TRBJ1-1; D is undetermined. The CDR3 loop spans 15 amino acids. The germline V gene encodes CDR1 SGHRS and CDR2 YFSETQ. The ends were cut back, 2 bases at V and 7 bases at J, with 18 bases in the middle. CDR3 amino acids: CASSFDRAMGYEAFF. The CDR3 DNA sequence: TGCGCCAGCAGCTTTGACCGAGCAATGGGCTATGAAGCTTTCTTT.